Listed below are T cell receptor beta chains from one sample, sequenced in a study of blood T cell repertoires in COVID-19. Sequencing used immunoSEQ multiplex PCR; TCRdb keeps in-frame clones, though not all of them. The sample has 57,000 or so clones, about 76% seen once; the top ten hold approximately 20%. The sequencing sample was made of peripheral blood. These receptors originate from a man over 45 with active or convalescent COVID-19. Both conserved end residues are part of each CDR3. The order of the fields is clone size, J gene, V gene, D gene, CDR3 protein, CDR3 DNA. The D gene is left open where the match is weak. Size is omitted from some rows. Given values are once, few, many or a class for expanded clones.

NA	TRBJ1-2	TRBV6-6	NA	CASIGGDYGYTF	TGTGCCAGCATCGGAGGGGACTATGGCTACACCTTC
NA	TRBJ1-1	TRBV5-4	NA	CASSEGVRTSTEAFF	TGTGCCAGCAGCGAAGGGGTCCGAACGAGCACTGAAGCTTTCTTT
NA	TRBJ2-7	TRBV2	TRBD2	CASRLAGDEQYF	TGTGCCAGTCGACTAGCGGGAGACGAGCAGTACTTC
NA	TRBJ2-3	TRBV3-1/TRBV3-2	TRBD2	CASSLPLAGGSPDTQYF	TGTGCCAGCAGCTTACCGCTAGCGGGTGGCAGCCCAGATACGCAGTATTTT
NA	TRBJ2-3	TRBV29-1	NA	CSVSPRDTQYF	TGCAGCGTTTCTCCCCGGGATACGCAGTATTTT
NA	TRBJ2-5	TRBV5-1	NA	CASSVPGSEGTQYF	TGCGCCAGCAGCGTGCCGGGATCGGAGGGGACCCAGTACTTC
few	TRBJ1-2	TRBV5-4	TRBD1	CASSLVGQGGGYTF	TGTGCCAGCAGCTTGGTCGGACAGGGAGGCGGCTACACCTTC
NA	TRBJ2-5	TRBV25-1	NA	CATARGRGTQYF	TGTGCCACCGCCAGAGGTCGGGGGACCCAGTACTTC
NA	TRBJ2-1	TRBV5-4	TRBD2	CASSLAGAVNEQFF	TGTGCCAGCAGCTTAGCGGGAGCTGTCAATGAGCAGTTCTTC
NA	TRBJ2-7	TRBV4-2	NA	CASSSIPGSGYEQYF	TGTGCCAGCAGCAGCATCCCAGGGTCAGGTTACGAGCAGTACTTC
NA	TRBJ2-5	TRBV7-9	TRBD2	CASSSTGGALTQYF	TGTGCCAGCAGCTCGACCGGGGGGGCCTTGACCCAGTACTTC
few	TRBJ1-3	TRBV5-4	TRBD1	CASSSVDTGDGNTIYF	TGTGCCAGCAGCTCGGTCGATACAGGGGACGGAAACACCATATATTTT
NA	TRBJ1-1	TRBV5-1	TRBD1	CASNTGGENTEAFF	TGCGCCAGCAACACAGGGGGCGAGAACACTGAAGCTTTCTTT
NA	TRBJ1-4	TRBV7-8	NA	CASSSPSVGKLFF	TGTGCCAGCAGCTCCCCTAGCGTTGGGAAACTGTTTTTT
NA	TRBJ2-2	TRBV5-1	NA	CASSLGQAGELFF	TGCGCCAGCAGCTTGGGTCAGGCCGGGGAGCTGTTTTTT
once	TRBJ2-1	TRBV19	TRBD2	CASSDPGGAFYNEQFF	TGTGCCAGTAGTGACCCCGGGGGGGCCTTCTACAATGAGCAGTTCTTC
NA	TRBJ1-3	TRBV12-3/TRBV12-4	NA	CASTPRDTIYF	TGTGCCAGCACCCCCCGGGACACCATATATTTT
few	TRBJ1-6	TRBV7-3	TRBD1	CASSITGVGSPLHF	TGTGCCAGCAGCATAACAGGGGTGGGTTCACCCCTCCACTTT
NA	TRBJ2-2	TRBV5-1	TRBD1	CASSSGQVELFF	TGCGCCAGCAGCTCAGGACAGGTAGAGCTGTTTTTT
NA	TRBJ1-2	TRBV12-3/TRBV12-4	NA	CASSPTGSDGYTF	TGTGCCAGCAGCCCGACAGGAAGTGATGGCTACACCTTC
NA	TRBJ1-2	TRBV3-1/TRBV3-2	TRBD1	CASSQSTGVYGYTF	TGTGCCAGCAGCCAATCGACAGGGGTCTATGGCTACACCTTC
NA	TRBJ2-1	TRBV7-2	NA	CASSRVGGSYNEQFF	TGTGCCAGCAGTCGAGTAGGGGGCTCCTACAATGAGCAGTTCTTC
NA	TRBJ2-6	TRBV15	NA	CATSRELGSGANVLTF	TGTGCCACCAGCAGAGAGCTCGGCTCTGGGGCCAACGTCCTGACTTTC
NA	TRBJ2-7	TRBV3-1/TRBV3-2	TRBD1	CASSQDATGSYEQYF	TGTGCCAGCAGCCAAGATGCGACAGGGTCCTACGAGCAGTACTTC
NA	TRBJ1-3	TRBV6-6	TRBD1	CASSPQGGTGNTIYF	TGTGCCAGCTCCCCGCAGGGGGGTACTGGAAACACCATATATTTT
NA	TRBJ1-1	TRBV7-9	NA	CASSLSAVYDEAFF	TGTGCCAGCAGCCTTTCGGCGGTCTATGATGAAGCTTTCTTT
NA	TRBJ2-7	TRBV7-2	TRBD2	CASSPPGGTYEQYF	TGTGCCAGCAGCCCACCGGGAGGTACCTACGAGCAGTACTTC
NA	TRBJ1-1	TRBV9	TRBD1	CASSFGTGRATEAFF	TGTGCCAGCAGCTTCGGGACAGGGCGGGCCACTGAAGCTTTCTTT
few	TRBJ1-1	TRBV9	NA	CASSLAPEAEAFF	TGTGCCAGCAGCTTAGCCCCAGAGGCTGAAGCTTTCTTT
few	TRBJ1-1	TRBV3-1/TRBV3-2	NA	CASSQSEVGRAFF	TGTGCCAGCAGTCAAAGCGAGGTAGGTAGGGCTTTCTTT
NA	TRBJ1-4	TRBV5-1	NA	CASTMGFNEKLFF	TGCGCCAGCACCATGGGCTTTAATGAAAAACTGTTTTTT
once	TRBJ1-3	TRBV16	NA	CASSQSTHGRSGNTIYF	TGTGCCAGCAGCCAATCAACCCACGGGAGATCTGGAAACACCATATATTTT
NA	TRBJ2-7	TRBV5-1	NA	CASSLAGVGEQYF	TGCGCCAGCAGCTTGGCAGGGGTAGGGGAGCAGTACTTC
NA	TRBJ2-1	TRBV3-1/TRBV3-2	NA	CASSQARKSEQFF	TGTGCCAGCAGCCAAGCCAGGAAAAGTGAGCAGTTCTTC
NA	TRBJ2-1	TRBV7-8	NA	CASSLASWGDEQFF	TGTGCCAGCAGCTTAGCTTCCTGGGGCGATGAGCAGTTCTTC
few	TRBJ1-1	TRBV7-3	NA	CASSPLLNTEAFF	TGTGCCAGCAGCCCACTGCTGAACACTGAAGCTTTCTTT
few	TRBJ1-2	TRBV3-1/TRBV3-2	TRBD1	CASSQPWGDSYGYTF	TGTGCCAGCAGCCAACCATGGGGGGACAGCTATGGCTACACCTTC
NA	TRBJ2-1	TRBV7-7	TRBD2	CASSPTSGTTYNEQFF	TGTGCCAGCAGCCCCACTAGCGGGACTACCTACAATGAGCAGTTCTTC
NA	TRBJ2-7	TRBV2	TRBD2	CASSPRTSGSYEQYF	TGTGCCAGCAGCCCACGGACTAGCGGGAGCTACGAGCAGTACTTC
NA	TRBJ2-1	TRBV29-1	TRBD2	CSVRLAGDEQFF	TGCAGCGTTAGACTAGCGGGAGATGAGCAGTTCTTC
NA	TRBJ2-7	TRBV7-9	NA	CASSLGTQSYEQYF	TGTGCCAGCAGCCTCGGGACACAGTCCTACGAGCAGTACTTC
NA	TRBJ2-1	TRBV19	NA	CASSMGTPTVFF	TGTGCCAGTAGTATGGGGACTCCAACGGTGTTCTTC
few	TRBJ2-4	TRBV6-5	TRBD1	CASSSWGTGENIQYF	TGTGCCAGCAGTTCCTGGGGGACAGGGGAGAACATTCAGTACTTC
once	TRBJ1-4	TRBV9	NA	CASSVDDSPTNEKLFF	TGTGCCAGCAGCGTAGATGACAGCCCAACTAATGAAAAACTGTTTTTT
NA	TRBJ2-5	TRBV18	NA	CATYQGQETQYF	TGTGCCACCTACCAGGGGCAAGAGACCCAGTACTTC
NA	TRBJ1-5	TRBV3-1/TRBV3-2	TRBD1	CASSLSPTGHQPQHF	TGTGCCAGCAGCCTCAGCCCGACAGGGCATCAGCCCCAGCATTTT
NA	TRBJ1-1	TRBV10-3	NA	CAIRGQGPSTEAFF	TGTGCCATCAGGGGGCAGGGCCCTAGCACTGAAGCTTTCTTT